This T cell receptor beta chain was captured by sequencing in a study of T cells in localized non-small cell lung cancer. Study outcomes and limitations: Turning up in adjacent lung were a median around 60 of the top 100 tumor clones. Sequencing was limited to one tumor region, leaving the possibility of heterogeneity open. Uninvolved neighboring lung showed the greatest T cell clonality, exceeding tumor. Greater blood T cell density accompanied longer overall survival.

Remarks on this clone: Its matching antigen is unknown.

Germline CDR1 and CDR2: MDHEN and SYDVKM. V lost 6 bases, J lost 5 bases, and 16 bases stayed unmatched. The CDR3 runs to 17 residues. Sequenced by immunoSEQ multiplex PCR; TCRdb stores in-frame clones only, minus some. This sample carries over 15,000 clones, approximately 90% of them seen once, and the ten largest clones take under 35%. The receptor was isolated from a female donor at least 60 years old with stage III squamous cell lung carcinoma. Source: peripheral blood, taken before any cancer treatment. The rearrangement uses TRBV28 and TRBJ2-1; 7 positions match TRBD1. CDR3 loop: CASSPPLWTGADNEQFF. The CDR3 DNA reads as TGTGCCAGCAGCCCGCCACTATGGACAGGAGCTGACAATGAGCAGTTCTTC.